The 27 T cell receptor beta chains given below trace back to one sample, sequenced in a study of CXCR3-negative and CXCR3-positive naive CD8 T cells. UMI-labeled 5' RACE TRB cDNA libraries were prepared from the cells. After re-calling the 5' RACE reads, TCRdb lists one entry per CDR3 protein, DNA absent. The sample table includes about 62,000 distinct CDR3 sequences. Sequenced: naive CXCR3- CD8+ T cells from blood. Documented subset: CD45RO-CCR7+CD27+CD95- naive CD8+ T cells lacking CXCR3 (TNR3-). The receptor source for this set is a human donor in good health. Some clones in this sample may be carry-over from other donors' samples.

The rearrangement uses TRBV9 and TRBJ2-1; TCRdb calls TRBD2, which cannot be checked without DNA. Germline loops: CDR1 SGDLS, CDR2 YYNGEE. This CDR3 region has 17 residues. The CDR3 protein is CASSPSPGTTFYNEQFF.

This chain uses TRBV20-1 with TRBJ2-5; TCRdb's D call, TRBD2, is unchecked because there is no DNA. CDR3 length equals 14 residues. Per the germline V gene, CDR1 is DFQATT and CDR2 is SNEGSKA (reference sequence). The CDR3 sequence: CSAEKVAEQETQYF.

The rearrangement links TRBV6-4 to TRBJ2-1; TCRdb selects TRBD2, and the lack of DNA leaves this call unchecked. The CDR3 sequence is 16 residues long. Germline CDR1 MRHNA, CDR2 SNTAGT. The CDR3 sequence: CASSDQASGGANEQFF.

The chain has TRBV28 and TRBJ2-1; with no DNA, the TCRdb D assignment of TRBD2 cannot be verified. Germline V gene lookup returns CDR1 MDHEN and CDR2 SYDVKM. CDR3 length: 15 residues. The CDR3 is CASSSPGTSGNEQFF.

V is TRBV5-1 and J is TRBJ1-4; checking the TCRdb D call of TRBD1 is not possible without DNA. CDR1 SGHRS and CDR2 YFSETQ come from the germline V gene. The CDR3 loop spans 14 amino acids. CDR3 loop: CASSEGTENEKLFF.

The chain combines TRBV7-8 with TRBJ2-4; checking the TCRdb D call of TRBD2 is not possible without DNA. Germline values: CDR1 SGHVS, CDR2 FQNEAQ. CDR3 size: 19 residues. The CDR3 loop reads CASSLLIAGGPLSKNIQYF. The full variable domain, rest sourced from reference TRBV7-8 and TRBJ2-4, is GAGVSQSPRYKVAKRGQDVALRCDPISGHVSLFWYQQALGQGPEFLTYFQNEAQLDKSGLPSDRFFAERPEGSVSTLKIQRTQQEDSAVYLCASSLLIAGGPLSKNIQYFGAGTRLSVL.

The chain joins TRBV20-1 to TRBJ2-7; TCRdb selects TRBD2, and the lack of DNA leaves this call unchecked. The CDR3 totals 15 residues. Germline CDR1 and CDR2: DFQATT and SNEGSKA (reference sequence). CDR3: CSARNPGLDSYEQYF.

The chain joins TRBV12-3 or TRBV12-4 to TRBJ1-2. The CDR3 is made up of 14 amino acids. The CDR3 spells CASSTSGRFYGYTF.

CDR3 in amino acids: CASRTSGITGELFF. The chain has TRBV25-1 and TRBJ2-2; TCRdb returns TRBD2, unconfirmable since there is no DNA. This CDR3 comprises 14 residues. In germline, CDR1 is MGHDK, CDR2 SYGVNS.

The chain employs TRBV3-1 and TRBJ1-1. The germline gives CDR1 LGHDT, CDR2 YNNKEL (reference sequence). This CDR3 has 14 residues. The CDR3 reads CASSPFSGGTEAFF.

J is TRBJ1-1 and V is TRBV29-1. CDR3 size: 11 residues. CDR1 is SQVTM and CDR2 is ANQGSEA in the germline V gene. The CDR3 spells CSVEDSTEAFF.

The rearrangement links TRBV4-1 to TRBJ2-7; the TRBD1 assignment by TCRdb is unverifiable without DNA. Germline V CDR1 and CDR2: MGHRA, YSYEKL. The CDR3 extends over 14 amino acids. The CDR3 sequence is CASSPGTGVGEQYF.

CDR3 protein: CASSGLAGETYEQYF. The chain has TRBV6-6 and TRBJ2-7; with no DNA, the TCRdb D assignment of TRBD2 cannot be verified. Germline CDR1 is MNHNY and CDR2 is SVGAGI (reference sequence). The CDR3 extends over 15 amino acids.

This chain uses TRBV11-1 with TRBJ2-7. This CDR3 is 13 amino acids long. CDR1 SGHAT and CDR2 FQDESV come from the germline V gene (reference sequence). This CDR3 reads CASSLSSSNEQYF. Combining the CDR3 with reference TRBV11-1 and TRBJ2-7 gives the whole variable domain EAEVAQSPRYKITEKSQAVAFWCDPISGHATLYWYRQILGQGPELLVQFQDESVVDDSQLPKDRFSAERLKGVDSTLKIQPAELGDSAMYLCASSLSSSNEQYFGPGTRLTVT.

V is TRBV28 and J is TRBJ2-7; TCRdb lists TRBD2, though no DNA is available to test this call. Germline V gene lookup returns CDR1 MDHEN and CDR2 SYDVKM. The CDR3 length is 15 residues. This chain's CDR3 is CASSFRGLATGEQYF.

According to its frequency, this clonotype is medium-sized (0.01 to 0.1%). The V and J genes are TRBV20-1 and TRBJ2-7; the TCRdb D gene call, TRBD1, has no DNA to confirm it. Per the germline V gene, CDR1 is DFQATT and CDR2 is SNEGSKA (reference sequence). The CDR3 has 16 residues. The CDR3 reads CSADAPTGARDYEQYF.

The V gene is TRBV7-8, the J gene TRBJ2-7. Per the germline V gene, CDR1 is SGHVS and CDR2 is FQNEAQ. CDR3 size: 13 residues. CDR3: CASSLGDFYEQYF.

The CDR3 spells CASSRPLPKFF. V and J are TRBV7-9 and TRBJ2-1; TCRdb proposes TRBD2, but this gene call is untestable without DNA. There are 11 residues in the CDR3. Germline CDR1 reads SEHNR; CDR2 reads FQNEAQ (reference sequence).

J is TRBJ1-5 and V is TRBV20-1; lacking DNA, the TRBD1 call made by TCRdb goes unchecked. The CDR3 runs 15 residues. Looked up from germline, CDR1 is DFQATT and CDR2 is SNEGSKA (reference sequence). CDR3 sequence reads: CSARVGGWSNQPQHF.

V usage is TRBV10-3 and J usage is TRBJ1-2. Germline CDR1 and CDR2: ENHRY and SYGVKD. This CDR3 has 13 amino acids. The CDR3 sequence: CASRTDGPYGYTF.

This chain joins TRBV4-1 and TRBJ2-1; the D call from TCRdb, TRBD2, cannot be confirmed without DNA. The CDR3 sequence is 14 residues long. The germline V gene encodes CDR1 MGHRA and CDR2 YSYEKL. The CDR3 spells CASSPPLGFHEQFF.

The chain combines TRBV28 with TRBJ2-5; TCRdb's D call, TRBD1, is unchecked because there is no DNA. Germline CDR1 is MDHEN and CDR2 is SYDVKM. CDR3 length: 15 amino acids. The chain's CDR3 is CASSLRGGGEETQYF.

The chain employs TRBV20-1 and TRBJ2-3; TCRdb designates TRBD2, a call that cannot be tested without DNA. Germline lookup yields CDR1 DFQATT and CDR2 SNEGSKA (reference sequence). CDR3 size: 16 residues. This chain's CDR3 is CSARLPGGWSTDTQYF.

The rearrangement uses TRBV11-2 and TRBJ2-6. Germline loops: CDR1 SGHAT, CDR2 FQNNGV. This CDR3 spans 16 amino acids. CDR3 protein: CASSLVSDPGANVLTF.

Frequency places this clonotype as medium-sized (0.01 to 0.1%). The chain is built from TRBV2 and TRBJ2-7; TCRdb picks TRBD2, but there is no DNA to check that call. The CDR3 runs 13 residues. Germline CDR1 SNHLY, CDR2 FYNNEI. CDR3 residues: CASSQGRGYEQYF.

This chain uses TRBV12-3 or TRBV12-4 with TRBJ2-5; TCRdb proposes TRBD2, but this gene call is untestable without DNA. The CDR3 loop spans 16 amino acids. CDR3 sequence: CASSDRTSGYQETQYF.

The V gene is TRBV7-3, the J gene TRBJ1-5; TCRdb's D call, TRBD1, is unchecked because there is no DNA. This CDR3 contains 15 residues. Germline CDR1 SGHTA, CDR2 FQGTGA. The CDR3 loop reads CASSSGTGGGQPQHF.